This T cell receptor beta chain emerged from a study of identifying expanded T cells in peripheral blood. Overall study findings and caveats: Differentially abundant clones: about 1.3 between replicates, about 16 at around 14 days, 19 to 20 at four.

On this clone itself: Antigen unknown.

The CDR3 spans 15 residues. The V end lost 2 bases, the J end lost 1 base, and 12 bases lay between the germline ends. Germline values: CDR1 GTSNPN, CDR2 SVGIG (reference sequence). The data were produced by immunoSEQ multiplex PCR, yet TCRdb's version contains in-frame clones alone and is incomplete. The sample contains about 110,000 clones, 85% to 90% of which appear only once. During the collection period, no donor immune events like infections were recorded. The source is a person aged 18 to 70 in good health. Sequenced sample: blood. The genes are TRBV30 and TRBJ1-3; D is unclear. This chain's CDR3 is CAWSPRWGSGNTIYF. The DNA of the CDR3 is TGTGCCTGGAGTCCCCGCTGGGGTTCTGGAAACACCATATATTTT.